The 32 T cell receptor beta chains below all came from one sample that was sequenced in a study of cytomegalovirus exposure and HLA in healthy donors. The PCR contained 60 Vbeta and 13 Jbeta primers. The repertoire was sequenced with immunoSEQ multiplex PCR; TCRdb's copy has only in-frame clones and lacks some. The sample lists 150,000 to 200,000 clones, about 64% seen once, with roughly 1.5% in the top ten. Sample: PBMCs. The source is a man aged 45-65 years in good health and CMV-seronegative.

This clone was found a few times. J is TRBJ1-1 and V is TRBV28; D unclear. The germline gives CDR1 MDHEN, CDR2 SYDVKM. The CDR3 runs to 14 residues. The germline V and J ends were trimmed by 1 base and 1 base, with 7 bases remaining between them. CDR3 residues: CASSLSQENTEAFF. The CDR3 DNA reads as TGTGCCAGCAGTTTATCTCAGGAGAACACTGAAGCTTTCTTT.

V gene TRBV7-6 combines with J gene TRBJ2-7; 7 bases match TRBD1. The CDR3 consists of 15 residues. The V gene's germline CDR1 is SGHVS and CDR2 FNYEAQ. The ends lost 1 base at V and 3 bases at J; junction bases unmatched: 6. The CDR3 nucleotides read TGTGCCAGCAGCTTAGGACAGGGCGTGAGCTACGAGCAGTACTTC. This codes for CASSLGQGVSYEQYF.

CDR3 DNA sequence: TGTGCCAGCAGCTTAGATCCGCGGAGGAACACTGAAGCTTTCTTT. This sequence encodes CASSLDPRRNTEAFF. J is TRBJ1-1 and V is TRBV11-2; D remains ambiguous. In germline, CDR1 is SGHAT, CDR2 FQNNGV. This CDR3 has 15 amino acids. The V end was cut by 0 bases, the J end by 1 base, with 9 bases between.

The chain recombines TRBV7-9 with TRBJ1-6, with D possibly being TRBD1 (6 bases). V lost 6 bases to trimming and J lost 3 bases, with 9 bases between them. The CDR3 is made up of 14 amino acids. Germline CDR1 SEHNR, CDR2 FQNEAQ (reference sequence). The CDR3 loop is CASSVDSYNSPLHF. The CDR3 DNA is TGTGCCAGCAGTGTGGACAGCTATAATTCACCCCTCCACTTT.

The chain joins TRBV6-1 to TRBJ1-2; 10 bases are shared with TRBD1. V lost 4 bases to trimming and J lost 5 bases; unmatched junction nucleotides: 13. Germline assignment: CDR1 MNHNS and CDR2 SASEGT. The CDR3 is 17 residues long. CDR3 nucleotides: TGTGCCAGCAGTGGGGGGACAGGGGCGTCTGGGACTTATGGCTACACCTTC. As protein: CASSGGTGASGTYGYTF.

This clone occurred a few times. This chain uses TRBV12-5 with TRBJ2-3, with TRBD2 identical over 8 bases. CDR1 is LGHNT and CDR2 is FRNRAP in the germline V gene. V lost 5 bases to trimming and J lost 2 bases; unmatched junction nucleotides: 12. The CDR3 runs to 17 residues. The CDR3 sequence is CASGTRGLVPFTDTQYF. In DNA, the CDR3 is TGTGCTAGTGGTACGCGGGGACTAGTCCCCTTCACAGATACGCAGTATTTT.

The J gene is TRBJ2-7, the V gene TRBV2; no firm D call. The CDR3 loop spans 12 amino acids. Trimming left V 6 bases short and J 5 bases short, with 11 bases between. CDR1 and CDR2 from the germline V gene are SNHLY and FYNNEI. In nucleotides, the CDR3 is TGTGCCAGCAGCTTACTATCTAACGAGCAGTACTTC. It codes for CASSLLSNEQYF.

V and J are TRBV11-3 and TRBJ2-3; D gene ambiguous. Germline loops: CDR1 SGHNT, CDR2 YENEEA. Trimming shortened V by 0 bases and J by 2 bases, and 3 bases separated the two germline ends. The CDR3 runs to 13 residues. DNA of the CDR3: TGTGCCAGCAGCTTAGATTACACAGATACGCAGTATTTT. It encodes CASSLDYTDTQYF.

The rearrangement uses TRBV6-6 and TRBJ2-3, with TRBD2 matching over 9 bases. V dropped 5 bases and J dropped 3; count of bases not matched to a gene: 9. Germline V CDR1 and CDR2: MNHNY, SVGAGI (reference sequence). The CDR3 has 16 amino acids. CDR3 region: CASSRGGAGVTDTQYF. CDR3 nucleotides: TGTGCCAGCAGTCGCGGGGGGGCAGGCGTGACAGATACGCAGTATTTT.

This clone was seen only once. This chain links TRBV7-9 with TRBJ2-3; TRBD2 matches 12 bases. CDR3 length equals 16 residues. V trimming: 5 bases; J trimming: 2 bases; junction bases outside the gene matches: 5. The germline V gene has CDR1 SEHNR and CDR2 FQNEAQ (reference sequence). CDR3 sequence: CASSLRTSGATDTQYF. CDR3 DNA: TGTGCCAGCAGCCTCAGGACTAGCGGGGCCACAGATACGCAGTATTTT.

This chain uses TRBV20-1 with TRBJ1-6; D remains unclear. The germline CDR1 and CDR2 sequences are DFQATT and SNEGSKA (reference sequence). V lost 2 bases to trimming and J lost 12 bases, with 5 bases between them. The CDR3 has 10 residues. CDR3 sequence: CSARNIPLHF. The CDR3, as DNA: TGCAGTGCTAGAAACATACCCCTCCACTTT.

This clone turned up a few times. The chain employs TRBV7-9 and TRBJ2-5; TRBD2 is a possible D gene (7 bases). V was trimmed by 10 bases and J by 4 bases, leaving 19 bases between them. The V gene's germline CDR1 is SEHNR and CDR2 FQNEAQ (reference sequence). The CDR3 is 14 residues long. The CDR3 DNA reads TGTGCCATCAGGGCGGGGGCGCCCCGAGAGACCCAGTACTTC. Protein product: CAIRAGAPRETQYF.

The rearrangement links TRBV6-1 to TRBJ2-3; the D gene is possibly TRBD2 (5 bases). Germline V gene sequence: CDR1 MNHNS, CDR2 SASEGT. The V end was cut by 7 bases, the J end by 2 bases, with 10 bases between. The CDR3 runs 13 residues. CDR3 loop: CASTGLYTDTQYF. The CDR3 nucleotides read TGTGCCAGCACCGGACTGTACACAGATACGCAGTATTTT.

The chain joins TRBV30 to TRBJ2-2; 9 positions agree with TRBD1. The junction had 3 bases not matched to a gene; V was cut back by 2 bases and J by 2 bases. The CDR3 length is 15 residues. Germline loops: CDR1 GTSNPN, CDR2 SVGIG (reference sequence). CDR3 coding DNA: TGTGCCTGGAGTTTGGACAGGGGAAACACCGGGGAGCTGTTTTTT. Translating gives CAWSLDRGNTGELFF.

This clone turned up a few times. The chain uses TRBV7-9 and TRBJ1-4; D call uncertain. Germline CDR1 SEHNR, CDR2 FQNEAQ (reference sequence). The CDR3 extends over 17 amino acids. V lost 1 base, J lost 8 bases, and 20 bases lay in between. The CDR3 nucleotides read TGTGCCAGCAGCTTAGGATTCTCTAGAGGGATTGACGAAAAACTGTTTTTT. As protein: CASSLGFSRGIDEKLFF.

This chain connects TRBV5-1 to TRBJ1-5; TRBD1 aligns across 7 bases. V was clipped by 4 bases and J by 2 bases; unmatched bases: 3. Germline V gene sequence: CDR1 SGHRS, CDR2 YFSETQ. The CDR3 has 14 amino acids. The DNA for the CDR3 is TGCGCCAGCAGCCAGGGGACAGGCAATCAGCCCCAGCATTTT. This translates into CASSQGTGNQPQHF.

This sequence joins TRBV6-7 and TRBJ2-5; possibly TRBD2 for D (5 bases). The J call may be faulty, since TRBJ2-7 better matches the DNA end. TRBV6-7 is designated an ORF whose function remains uncertain. This CDR3 region has 13 residues. CDR3 loop: CASSPDGVYEQYF. The CDR3 nucleotides read TGTGCCAGCAGTCCGGACGGGGTCTACGAGCAGTACTTC.

The gene calls are TRBV6-5 and TRBJ2-3, with 12 bases that match TRBD2. Germline values: CDR1 MNHEY, CDR2 SVGAGI. V was pared by 7 bases and J by 3 bases, with 2 bases of the junction left unmatched. This CDR3 has 14 residues. In DNA, the CDR3 is TGTGCCAGCAAGACTAGCGGGGGTACAGATACGCAGTATTTT. Its translation is CASKTSGGTDTQYF.

The chain is built from TRBV6-4 and TRBJ1-4, with D tentatively TRBD1 (6 bases). This CDR3 comprises 14 residues. Germline V gene lookup returns CDR1 MRHNA and CDR2 SNTAGT. V gave up 8 bases and J gave up 7 bases, with 17 bases separating them. The DNA for the CDR3 is TGTGCCAGCGGGTACAGGGTGGGGAGTGAAAAACTGTTTTTT. Its translation is CASGYRVGSEKLFF.

This clone was seen a few times. At one end the junction does not follow the germline gene, possibly because of a read error. The chain combines TRBV7-9 with TRBJ2-7, with D perhaps TRBD1 (5 bases). This CDR3 spans 12 amino acids. The germline gives CDR1 SEHNR, CDR2 FQNEAQ (reference sequence). Here the CDR3 reads CSSRSDSNEQYF. The CDR3 nucleotides are TGTTCCAGCAGGTCAGACAGCAACGAGCAGTACTTC.

The rearrangement links TRBV9 to TRBJ2-3; TRBD1 agrees at 7 bases. Germline assignment: CDR1 SGDLS and CDR2 YYNGEE. The CDR3 loop spans 16 amino acids. The ends lost 0 bases at V and 8 bases at J; junction bases unmatched: 12. This CDR3 is CASSVVTSGGSGTQYF. Here the CDR3 DNA reads TGTGCCAGCAGCGTAGTCACCTCAGGGGGTAGTGGTACGCAGTATTTT.

Only one count was recorded for this clone. V is TRBV15 and J is TRBJ1-1; a possible D gene is TRBD1 (6 bases). The CDR3 runs to 17 residues. Germline CDR1 LNHNV, CDR2 YYDKDF (reference sequence). Trimming removed 2 bases at V and 4 bases at J, with 20 bases between. CDR3 residues: CATSRPPLTQGVTEAFF. CDR3 bases: TGTGCCACCAGCAGACCGCCCCTCACACAGGGCGTCACTGAAGCTTTCTTT.

This clone was found once. Additional DNA sequences in this sample encode the identical CDR3. The J gene is TRBJ1-1, the V gene TRBV11-2; tentatively, D is TRBD1 (5 bases). Germline V gene sequence: CDR1 SGHAT, CDR2 FQNNGV. The CDR3 loop spans 13 amino acids. V was shortened by 1 base and J by 5 bases, with 8 bases between the two germline ends. CDR3 sequence: CASSLVGGTEAFF. The DNA of the CDR3 is TGTGCCAGCAGCTTAGTGGGGGGGACTGAAGCTTTCTTT. Full variable domain (rest looked up from reference TRBV11-2 and TRBJ1-1): EAGVAQSPRYKIIEKRQSVAFWCNPISGHATLYWYQQILGQGPKLLIQFQNNGVVDDSQLPKDRFSAERLKGVDSTLKIQPAKLEDSAVYLCASSLVGGTEAFFGQGTRLTVV.

This sequence joins TRBV7-9 and TRBJ1-2, with 8 nucleotides matching TRBD1. The CDR3 consists of 15 residues. In germline, CDR1 is SEHNR, CDR2 FQNEAQ (reference sequence). Trimming cost V 4 bases and J 2 bases; bases outside gene matches: 6. CDR3 in amino acids: CASSSNDRGNYGYTF. The CDR3 coding sequence is TGTGCCAGCAGCTCAAACGACAGGGGAAACTATGGCTACACCTTC.

The rearrangement joins TRBV5-8 to TRBJ2-3; TRBD1 matches at 10 bases. The junction had 3 bases not matched to a gene; V was cut back by 0 bases and J by 8 bases. The germline V gene encodes CDR1 SGHTS and CDR2 YDEGEE. The CDR3 runs to 14 residues. CDR3 in amino acids: CASSLGQGASTQYF. In DNA form, the CDR3 reads TGTGCCAGCAGCTTGGGACAGGGGGCGAGTACGCAGTATTTT.

The chain has TRBV7-6 and TRBJ1-1, with 8 bases matching TRBD1. CDR3 length equals 14 residues. The V gene end was trimmed by 5 bases and the J gene end by 3 bases; junction bases not matched to a gene: 5. Germline V gene sequence: CDR1 SGHVS, CDR2 FNYEAQ. CDR3 loop: CASSPGQAHTEAFF. CDR3 nucleotides: TGTGCCAGCAGCCCGGGACAGGCGCACACTGAAGCTTTCTTT.

V and J are TRBV11-1 and TRBJ1-1, with D uncertain. The CDR3 extends over 14 amino acids. CDR1 and CDR2 from the germline V gene are SGHAT and FQDESV (reference sequence). The V end was cut by 0 bases, the J end by 5 bases, with 10 bases between. Here the CDR3 DNA reads TGTGCCAGCAGCTTAGCTTTGGAGGGTACTGAAGCTTTCTTT. This encodes CASSLALEGTEAFF.

The chain recombines TRBV6-1 with TRBJ1-1; no reliable D call. V gave up 2 bases and J gave up 4 bases, with 8 bases separating them. Germline V gene sequence: CDR1 MNHNS, CDR2 SASEGT. The CDR3 extends over 13 amino acids. The chain's CDR3 is CASSEPMSTEAFF. The CDR3 coding sequence is TGTGCCAGCAGTGAACCCATGAGCACTGAAGCTTTCTTT.

This clone was detected a few times. The J gene is TRBJ2-5, the V gene TRBV9, with D possibly TRBD1 on 6 matching bases. The CDR3 spans 14 residues. CDR1 is SGDLS and CDR2 is YYNGEE in the germline V gene. The V end was cut by 0 bases, the J end by 3 bases, with 9 bases between. CDR3: CASSVAYREETQYF. CDR3 bases: TGTGCCAGCAGCGTAGCTTACAGGGAAGAGACCCAGTACTTC.

J is TRBJ1-2 and V is TRBV9; 7 nucleotides agree with TRBD1. CDR3 length equals 14 residues. CDR1 and CDR2 from the germline V gene are SGDLS and YYNGEE. V was clipped by 4 bases and J by 2 bases; unmatched bases: 5. This CDR3 reads CASSLDRANYGYTF. The CDR3, as DNA: TGTGCCAGCAGCCTCGACAGGGCCAACTATGGCTACACCTTC.

The chain combines TRBV6-5 with TRBJ1-3; D is unclear. Trimming cost V 6 bases and J 4 bases, with 13 bases left between them. The CDR3 extends over 14 amino acids. CDR1 MNHEY and CDR2 SVGAGI come from the germline V gene. CDR3 sequence: CASRDGLAGNTIYF. In DNA, the CDR3 is TGTGCCAGCAGGGACGGGTTAGCGGGAAACACCATATATTTT.

This clone was recorded only once. V is TRBV6-5 and J is TRBJ2-7, with D maybe TRBD1 (6 bases). Germline assignment: CDR1 MNHEY and CDR2 SVGAGI. The CDR3 covers 13 residues. Trimming took 6 bases from V and 6 from J, leaving 15 bases between them. The CDR3 sequence is CASRTTGFREQYF. The CDR3 region has the DNA TGTGCCAGCAGGACTACAGGGTTCCGCGAGCAGTACTTC.